Presented here are 20 T cell receptor beta chains from one specimen sequenced in a study of T cell repertoires in cytomegalovirus infection. No cognate antigen is known for these TCRs. Using its own MiXCR run on the reads, TCRdb lists one record per CDR3 protein. Counted here are around 300,000 distinct CDR3 sequences, roughly a fifth occurring once; the ten biggest clones make up about 21%. Source: cultured PBMCs, taken from culture after CMV antigen stimulation. All receptors derive from a human donor in good health (CMV status not recorded). Some clones in this sample may be carry-over from other donors' samples.

There are a few counts of this clonotype. The chain carries TRBV27 and TRBJ2-3; D remains unclear. From germline, CDR1 is MNHEY and CDR2 SMNVEV (reference sequence). The CDR3 is 15 residues long. The ends were cut back, 0 bases at V and 0 bases at J, with 7 bases in the middle. The CDR3 nucleotides read TGTGCCAGCAGTTTATCAGGAGTTAGCACAGATACGCAGTATTTT. Its translation: CASSLSGVSTDTQYF.

This chain links TRBV6-1 with TRBJ1-5; weak D call: TRBD1 (6 bases). The length of the CDR3 is 15 residues. Trimming removed 0 bases at V and 4 bases at J, with 10 bases between. Germline loops: CDR1 MNHNS, CDR2 SASEGT. CDR3 coding DNA: TGTGCCAGCAGTGAAGCGGGGGCGCGAAATCAGCCCCAGCATTTT. As protein: CASSEAGARNQPQHF.

This clonotype was observed at least ten times. CDR3 DNA sequence: TGTGCCAGCAGCCCTCGACAGAGCTCACCCCTCCACTTT. It specifies CASSPRQSSPLHF. The chain carries TRBV7-2 and TRBJ1-6; D might be TRBD1 (5 bases). V was shortened by 5 bases and J by 10 bases, with 12 bases between the two germline ends. CDR3 size: 13 residues. Germline CDR1 SGHTA, CDR2 FQGNSA. The variable domain in full, completed from reference TRBV7-2 and TRBJ1-6, reads GAGVSQSPSNKVTEKGKDVELRCDPISGHTALYWYRQSLGQGLEFLIYFQGNSAPDKSGLPSDRFSAERTGGSVSTLTIQRTQQEDSAVYLCASSPRQSSPLHFGNGTRLTVT.

V usage is TRBV6-6 and J usage is TRBJ1-1, with TRBD1 matching over 8 bases. Germline V gives CDR1 MNHNY, CDR2 SVGAGI (reference sequence). The J segment lost 2 bases and the V segment lost 3 bases, leaving 5 bases of the junction unmatched. There are 15 residues in the CDR3. The CDR3 DNA sequence: TGTGCCAGCAGTTATCCGCAGGGGGCAAACACTGAAGCTTTCTTT. The encoded protein is CASSYPQGANTEAFF.

This clonotype was counted ten times or more. The chain carries TRBV6-2 or TRBV6-3 and TRBJ1-1; D unresolved. V dropped 6 bases and J dropped 3 bases, with 11 bases sitting between them. The germline V gene has CDR1 MNHEY and CDR2 SVGEGT. There are 13 residues in the CDR3. Here the CDR3 DNA reads TGTGCCAGCAGCCCCGGGCGATACACTGAAGCTTTCTTT. It encodes CASSPGRYTEAFF.

This clonotype was picked up one time. CDR3 protein: CATSRDTLSYEQYF. DNA for the CDR3: TGTGCCACCAGCAGAGACACCCTATCCTACGAGCAGTACTTC. The chain is built from TRBV15 and TRBJ2-7; unclear D gene. Between the trimmed V and J ends, which lost 0 bases and 1 base, there was a span of 7 bases. The germline CDR1 and CDR2 sequences are LNHNV and YYDKDF (reference sequence). The CDR3 totals 14 residues.

V usage is TRBV7-2 and J usage is TRBJ1-2; TRBD1 is a possible D gene (5 bases). Per the germline V gene, CDR1 is SGHTA and CDR2 is FQGNSA. The V end lost 5 bases, the J end lost 8 bases, and 15 bases lay between the germline ends. The CDR3 sequence is 13 residues long. The CDR3: CASSTSRVRGYTF. In DNA form, the CDR3 reads TGTGCCAGCAGCACGAGCAGGGTGCGGGGCTACACCTTC.

This clonotype was found once. This rearrangement joins TRBV2 to TRBJ1-2; possibly TRBD1 for D (5 bases). V lost 7 bases, J lost 0 bases, and 15 bases lay in between. From germline, CDR1 is SNHLY and CDR2 FYNNEI. The length of the CDR3 is 15 residues. The CDR3 nucleotides are TGTGCCAGCACCTCCTTGGACACTTCTAACTATGGCTACACCTTC. Amino acid sequence: CASTSLDTSNYGYTF.

This chain's CDR3 is CASSLGDDQPQHF. In DNA form, the CDR3 reads TGTGCCAGCAGCTTGGGGGATGATCAGCCCCAGCATTTT. The chain carries TRBV5-4 and TRBJ1-5; unclear D gene. Germline CDR1 reads SGHNT; CDR2 reads YYREEE (reference sequence). V was trimmed by 0 bases and J by 5 bases, leaving 6 bases between them. This CDR3 region has 13 residues.

The table lists this clonotype with a few counts. The chain has TRBV7-8 and TRBJ2-5, with no clear D. The ends were cut back, 2 bases at V and 2 bases at J, with 18 bases in the middle. The CDR3 has 17 residues. The germline CDR1 and CDR2 sequences are SGHVS and FQNEAQ. CDR3 nucleotide sequence: TGTGCCAGCAGCTTATGGCCCAGTAGGATAACACAAGAGACCCAGTACTTC. It specifies CASSLWPSRITQETQYF.

The CDR3 is CASSQGVRDEQYV. The CDR3 DNA is TGTGCCAGCAGCCAAGGGGTTAGGGACGAGCAGTACGTC. V gene TRBV14 combines with J gene TRBJ2-7; D gene ambiguous. The germline CDR1 and CDR2 sequences are SGHDN and FVKESK. CDR3 length: 13 residues. V was pared by 1 base and J by 5 bases, with 9 bases between.

V and J are TRBV2 and TRBJ1-2; D gene ambiguous. The V gene's germline CDR1 is SNHLY and CDR2 FYNNEI. V was pared by 4 bases and J by 7 bases, with 16 bases between. The CDR3 length is 14 residues. The chain's CDR3 is CASSGSGVRGGYTF. As DNA, the CDR3 is TGTGCCAGCAGTGGATCCGGGGTACGAGGTGGCTACACCTTC.

The genes are TRBV11-2 and TRBJ2-3; unclear D gene. The CDR3 is made up of 14 amino acids. Between the trimmed V and J ends, which lost 5 bases and 4 bases, there was a span of 13 bases. Germline-derived CDR1 and CDR2 are SGHAT and FQNNGV. This CDR3 is CASSPWTGPDTQYF. In nucleotides, the CDR3 is TGTGCCAGCAGCCCTTGGACGGGCCCAGATACGCAGTATTTT. The whole variable domain, remainder taken from reference TRBV11-2 and TRBJ2-3, is EAGVAQSPRYKIIEKRQSVAFWCNPISGHATLYWYQQILGQGPKLLIQFQNNGVVDDSQLPKDRFSAERLKGVDSTLKIQPAKLEDSAVYLCASSPWTGPDTQYFGPGTRLTVL.

This clonotype has only a few counts. The chain recombines TRBV6-2 or TRBV6-3 with TRBJ2-7; D possibly matches TRBD1 or TRBD2 (5 bases each). V gave up 9 bases and J gave up 7 bases, with 31 bases separating them. The CDR3 is made up of 17 amino acids. CDR1 is MNHEY and CDR2 is SVGEGT in the germline V gene. The CDR3 DNA follows: TGTGCCAGTGGGGGAAGCGAAACGGGACCCTATGTTGAAGAGCAGTACTTC. Translated, it gives CASGGSETGPYVEEQYF.

This clonotype appeared a few times. This sequence may be a read error, since a much larger clone differs from it by one base. This chain connects TRBV11-2 to TRBJ2-5; possible D gene TRBD1, 5 bases. V was cut by 6 bases and J by 2 bases, with 7 bases left in between. Germline CDR1 reads SGHAT; CDR2 reads FQNNGV. The CDR3 totals 12 residues. CDR3 DNA sequence: TGTGCCAGCAGGGGGCTACAAGAGACCCAGTACTTC. Protein sequence: CASRGLQETQYF.

V is TRBV20-1 and J is TRBJ2-3; 7 positions match TRBD2. The CDR3 covers 15 residues. Germline-derived CDR1 and CDR2 are DFQATT and SNEGSKA (reference sequence). The junction had 8 bases not matched to a gene; V was cut back by 5 bases and J by 0 bases. CDR3 in DNA: TGCAGTGCTCGACAAGCGGGAAGTAGCACAGATACGCAGTATTTT. It translates to CSARQAGSSTDTQYF.

This chain uses TRBV7-8 with TRBJ2-3; D assignment may be TRBD1 or TRBD2 (5 bases each). The ends were cut back, 2 bases at V and 4 bases at J, with 10 bases in the middle. CDR3 length: 14 amino acids. Germline V lookup: CDR1 SGHVS, CDR2 FQNEAQ. DNA for the CDR3: TGTGCCAGCAGCTTAAATTGGGGGTCAGATACGCAGTATTTT. It encodes CASSLNWGSDTQYF.

This clonotype was seen only once. This chain uses TRBV12-3 or TRBV12-4 with TRBJ2-1; D remains ambiguous. Trimming shortened V by 7 bases and J by 0 bases, and 16 bases separated the two germline ends. The CDR3 is made up of 16 amino acids. CDR3: CASTASQASSYNEQFF. DNA for the CDR3: TGTGCCAGCACCGCGAGCCAGGCGAGCTCCTACAATGAGCAGTTCTTC.

At least ten counts were recorded for this clonotype. This rearrangement joins TRBV4-1 to TRBJ2-5, with D uncertain. CDR1 and CDR2 from the germline V gene are MGHRA and YSYEKL. CDR3 length: 15 amino acids. Trimming pared 4 bases from V and 4 bases from J, leaving 16 bases between. The CDR3 nucleotides are TGCGCCAGCAGCCCGGAATGGAGCCCTAGAGAGACCCAGTACTTC. Translating it yields CASSPEWSPRETQYF.

This clonotype has a handful of counts. This chain joins TRBV11-2 and TRBJ2-3, with D hard to call. Germline CDR1 and CDR2: SGHAT and FQNNGV. The V and J ends lost 5 bases and 10 bases respectively, with 10 bases between them. The CDR3 is 11 amino acids. CDR3 sequence reads: CASSPASAQYF. CDR3 DNA sequence: TGTGCCAGCAGCCCAGCGTCAGCGCAGTATTTT.